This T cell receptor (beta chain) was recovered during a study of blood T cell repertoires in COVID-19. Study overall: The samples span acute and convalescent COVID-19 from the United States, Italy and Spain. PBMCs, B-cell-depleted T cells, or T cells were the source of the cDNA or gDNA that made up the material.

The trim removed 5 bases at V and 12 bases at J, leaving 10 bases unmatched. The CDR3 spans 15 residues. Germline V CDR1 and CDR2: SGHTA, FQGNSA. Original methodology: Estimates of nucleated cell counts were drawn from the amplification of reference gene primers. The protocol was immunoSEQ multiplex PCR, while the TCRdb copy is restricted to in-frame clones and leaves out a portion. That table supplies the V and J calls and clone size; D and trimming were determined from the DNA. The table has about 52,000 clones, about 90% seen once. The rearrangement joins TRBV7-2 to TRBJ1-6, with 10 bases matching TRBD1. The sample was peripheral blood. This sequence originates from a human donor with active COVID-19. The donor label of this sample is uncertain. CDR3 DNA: TGTGCCAGCAGCCCATCTCCGGGACAGGGGATACCCCTCCACTTT. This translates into CASSPSPGQGIPLHF.